Listed below are T cell receptor beta chains from one sample, sequenced in a study of type 1 and type 2 diabetes patients. TCRdb re-derived calls from the multiplex PCR reads in MiXCR, one entry per CDR3 protein. Of under 300,000 distinct CDR3 sequences detected, around 47% appear once; the ten largest clones hold approximately 14%. Sequencing input: peripheral blood mononuclear cells (PBMCs). These receptors all stem from a man between 18 and 29 years old with type 2 diabetes. Both conserved end residues are part of each CDR3. The D gene is left open where the match is weak. Only some rows state a clone size, as once, few, many or a class for expanded clones.

size: NA; D: TRBD2; V: TRBV30; J: TRBJ2-7; CDR3: CASSPTSSGEQYF; DNA: TGTGCCAGCAGCCCGACTAGCTCGGGGGAGCAGTACTTC
size: NA; D: NA; V: TRBV10-1; J: TRBJ2-5; CDR3: CASSRRSQYF; DNA: TGCGCCAGCTCCCGTCGGTCCCAGTACTTC
size: few; D: NA; V: TRBV28; J: TRBJ1-2; CDR3: CASRSGHHYGYTF; DNA: TGTGCCAGCAGATCTGGACACCACTATGGCTACACCTTC
size: NA; D: NA; V: TRBV4-1; J: TRBJ1-1; CDR3: CASSPTSGTMNTEAFF; DNA: TGCGCCAGCAGCCCTACCTCCGGGACAATGAACACTGAAGCTTTCTTT
size: few; D: TRBD2; V: TRBV7-8; J: TRBJ2-1; CDR3: CASSLAPSGGANEQFF; DNA: TGTGCCAGCAGCTTAGCGCCTAGCGGGGGGGCGAATGAGCAGTTCTTC
size: many; D: NA; V: TRBV6-6; J: TRBJ2-5; CDR3: CASSWEETQYF; DNA: TGTGCCAGCAGTTGGGAAGAGACCCAGTACTTC
size: NA; D: NA; V: TRBV6-6; J: TRBJ1-1; CDR3: CTSRIEGNTEAFF; DNA: TGTACCAGCAGGATCGAGGGGAACACTGAAGCTTTCTTT
size: few; D: TRBD1; V: TRBV9; J: TRBJ2-5; CDR3: CASSVTGGETQYF; DNA: TGTGCCAGCAGCGTCACAGGGGGAGAGACCCAGTACTTC
size: NA; D: TRBD2; V: TRBV20-1; J: TRBJ2-2; CDR3: CSAVAGGPGGELFF; DNA: TGCAGTGCTGTAGCGGGAGGGCCTGGCGGGGAGCTGTTTTTT
size: NA; D: NA; V: TRBV12-3/TRBV12-4; J: TRBJ2-2; CDR3: CASSYDPSGELFF; DNA: TGTGCCAGCAGTTACGACCCCTCCGGGGAGCTGTTTTTT
size: NA; D: NA; V: TRBV6-5; J: TRBJ1-1; CDR3: CASSYSSDTMNTEAFF; DNA: TGTGCCAGCAGTTACTCGTCGGATACAATGAACACTGAAGCTTTCTTT
size: few; D: NA; V: TRBV9; J: TRBJ2-2; CDR3: CASSVDGRELFF; DNA: TGTGCCAGCAGCGTAGATGGGAGGGAGCTGTTTTTT
size: few; D: NA; V: TRBV19; J: TRBJ2-1; CDR3: CASSISAPYNEQFF; DNA: TGTGCCAGTAGTATCAGCGCCCCATACAATGAGCAGTTCTTC
size: NA; D: NA; V: TRBV19; J: TRBJ2-5; CDR3: CASSSIYNEQYF; DNA: TGTGCCAGTAGTTCGATCTACAATGAGCAGTACTTC
size: NA; D: TRBD2; V: TRBV27; J: TRBJ2-5; CDR3: CASRSSSGNQETQYF; DNA: TGTGCCAGCCGATCCTCGAGCGGGAATCAAGAGACCCAGTACTTC
size: NA; D: NA; V: TRBV7-3; J: TRBJ2-1; CDR3: CASSLTTNNEQFF; DNA: TGTGCCAGCAGCCTAACGACAAACAATGAGCAGTTCTTC
size: NA; D: NA; V: TRBV27; J: TRBJ1-1; CDR3: CASSPHFSEGAFF; DNA: TGTGCCAGCAGCCCGCATTTCTCGGAGGGAGCTTTCTTT
size: NA; D: NA; V: TRBV6-4; J: TRBJ1-5; CDR3: CASSESIGRQANQPQHF; DNA: TGTGCCAGCAGTGAATCGATAGGACGACAGGCCAATCAGCCCCAGCATTTT
size: NA; D: NA; V: TRBV15; J: TRBJ1-4; CDR3: CATSREAGEPFF; DNA: TGTGCCACCAGCAGGGAGGCGGGGGAACCGTTCTTT
size: few; D: NA; V: TRBV29-1; J: TRBJ2-3; CDR3: CSVESASTDTQYF; DNA: TGCAGCGTTGAGTCGGCTAGCACAGATACGCAGTATTTT
size: NA; D: NA; V: TRBV28; J: TRBJ1-5; CDR3: CASSDYRVGQPQRF; DNA: TGTGCCAGCAGTGATTACAGGGTAGGGCAGCCCCAGCGTTTT
size: NA; D: NA; V: TRBV6-6; J: TRBJ1-1; CDR3: CASSDLRLNTEAFF; DNA: TGTGCCAGCAGTGACTTGCGCTTGAACACTGAAGCTTTCTTT
size: once; D: TRBD2; V: TRBV20-1; J: TRBJ2-1; CDR3: CSARDYLCGASGINEQFF; DNA: TGCAGTGCTAGAGATTATCTTTGTGGCGCTAGCGGCATCAATGAGCAGTTCTTC
size: NA; D: NA; V: TRBV2; J: TRBJ2-7; CDR3: CALGGEQYF; DNA: TGTGCCCTAGGAGGCGAGCAGTACTTC
size: few; D: TRBD1; V: TRBV20-1; J: TRBJ1-6; CDR3: CSARTGTGYNSPLHF; DNA: TGCAGTGCCAGGACCGGGACAGGGTATAATTCACCCCTCCACTTT
size: NA; D: NA; V: TRBV10-1; J: TRBJ1-2; CDR3: CASSEGRLGGYTF; DNA: TGCGCCAGCAGTGAAGGTCGGCTAGGAGGCTACACCTTC
size: NA; D: NA; V: TRBV20-1; J: TRBJ1-3; CDR3: CSVRVGAGNTIYF; DNA: TGCAGTGTTAGGGTAGGGGCTGGAAACACCATATATTTT
size: NA; D: TRBD1; V: TRBV19; J: TRBJ2-7; CDR3: CASSPGVGQGRSEQYF; DNA: TGTGCCAGTAGTCCGGGGGTCGGACAGGGACGGTCCGAGCAGTACTTC
size: NA; D: NA; V: TRBV12-5; J: TRBJ2-1; CDR3: CASGLGGLFYNEQFF; DNA: TGTGCTAGTGGTTTGGGGGGACTTTTCTACAATGAGCAGTTCTTC
size: NA; D: NA; V: TRBV19; J: TRBJ2-1; CDR3: CATLASDEQFF; DNA: TGTGCCACGCTAGCGTCCGATGAGCAGTTCTTC
size: NA; D: TRBD1; V: TRBV20-1; J: TRBJ2-3; CDR3: CSATGSGTGLTDTQYF; DNA: TGCAGTGCTACAGGTTCCGGGACAGGTTTGACAGATACGCAGTATTTT
size: once; D: TRBD1; V: TRBV28; J: TRBJ1-4; CDR3: CAIAQGGQEKLFF; DNA: TGTGCCATAGCCCAGGGGGGCCAAGAAAAACTGTTTTTT
size: NA; D: NA; V: TRBV19; J: TRBJ1-5; CDR3: CASIGGYNQPQHF; DNA: TGTGCCAGTATCGGCGGCTACAATCAGCCCCAGCATTTT
size: NA; D: TRBD1; V: TRBV7-8; J: TRBJ1-6; CDR3: CASSRGHSSPLHF; DNA: TGTGCCAGCAGCAGGGGGCACAGTTCACCCCTCCACTTT
size: NA; D: TRBD2; V: TRBV5-1; J: TRBJ2-1; CDR3: CASTGLAGGFSYNEQFF; DNA: TGCGCCAGCACGGGACTAGCGGGAGGGTTCTCCTACAATGAGCAGTTCTTC
size: NA; D: TRBD2; V: TRBV3-1; J: TRBJ2-5; CDR3: CASTQEGTSWETQYF; DNA: TGTGCCAGCACCCAAGAAGGGACTAGCTGGGAGACCCAGTACTTC
size: NA; D: TRBD1; V: TRBV5-1; J: TRBJ1-1; CDR3: CASSWAQGATEAFF; DNA: TGCGCCAGCAGCTGGGCGCAGGGGGCCACTGAAGCTTTCTTT
size: many; D: NA; V: TRBV10-3; J: TRBJ1-1; CDR3: CAIREGSGEAFF; DNA: TGTGCCATCAGGGAGGGCTCCGGGGAAGCTTTCTTT
size: NA; D: NA; V: TRBV7-8; J: TRBJ2-7; CDR3: CASSSPRGGGSGNYEQYF; DNA: TGTGCCAGCAGCTCCCCCAGGGGTGGGGGCAGCGGGAACTACGAGCAGTACTTC
size: many; D: NA; V: TRBV28; J: TRBJ2-2; CDR3: CASSPTSASGELFF; DNA: TGTGCCAGCAGTCCTACCTCGGCGTCCGGGGAGCTGTTTTTT